The 24 T cell receptor beta chains below come from one sample, sequenced in a study of OX40 agonist ivuxolimab in advanced cancers. Clones were read by immunoSEQ multiplex PCR, and TCRdb kept only the in-frame ones, dropping some. The sample carries about 60,000 clones, about 89% recorded once. The input for sequencing was CD4+ or CD8+ T cells sorted from blood, taken in a trial of the OX40 agonist ivuxolimab. The receptor source for this set is an adult with an advanced solid tumor such as melanoma, head and neck, liver or kidney cancer.

The chain uses TRBV7-9 and TRBJ2-3; the D gene is possibly TRBD2 (5 bases). The CDR3 runs 13 residues. With 5 bases removed from V and 4 bases from J, the gap between germline ends came to 10 bases. Germline CDR1 is SEHNR and CDR2 is FQNEAQ (reference sequence). CDR3 nucleotides: TGTGCCAGCAGCCGAGACGGGGCAGATACGCAGTATTTT. Its translation is CASSRDGADTQYF.

This clone was counted between two and nine times. The chain recombines TRBV5-6 with TRBJ2-2; no firm D call. The CDR3 spans 15 residues. Trimming took off 4 bases at V and 0 bases at J, with 10 bases between the two ends. The germline CDR1 and CDR2 sequences are SGHDT and YYEEEE. Here the CDR3 reads CASSLRVTNTGELFF. CDR3 coding DNA: TGTGCCAGCAGCCTCCGGGTAACGAACACCGGGGAGCTGTTTTTT.

The chain uses TRBV5-3 and TRBJ2-3; unclear D gene. TRBV5-3 is marked as an open reading frame, function uncertain. V lost 3 bases to trimming and J lost 5 bases, with 16 bases between them. The CDR3 covers 15 residues. The CDR3: CARSWVYPVRDTQYF. The CDR3 DNA is TGTGCCAGAAGCTGGGTCTACCCGGTGAGAGATACGCAGTATTTT.

This clone was picked up one time. The chain links TRBV4-1 to TRBJ2-7; TRBD1 or TRBD2 may be the D gene (5 bases each). This CDR3 spans 15 amino acids. Germline-derived CDR1 and CDR2 are MGHRA and YSYEKL. V lost 3 bases, J lost 6 bases, and 18 bases lay in between. The CDR3 loop reads CASSQGGTAGGEQYV. The CDR3 nucleotides read TGCGCCAGCAGCCAGGGTGGGACGGCCGGCGGCGAGCAGTACGTC.

This clone was detected only a few times. The genes are TRBV6-5 and TRBJ2-5; no firm D call. The CDR3 totals 15 residues. Germline values: CDR1 MNHEY, CDR2 SVGAGI. The V end lost 1 base, the J end lost 2 bases, and 11 bases lay between the germline ends. CDR3: CASSYLRETQETQYF. CDR3 DNA sequence: TGTGCCAGCAGTTACTTGCGAGAGACGCAAGAGACCCAGTACTTC.

J is TRBJ2-7 and V is TRBV4-1, with D uncertain. V dropped 0 bases and J dropped 5 bases, with 14 bases sitting between them. The CDR3 covers 15 residues. Germline V gene lookup returns CDR1 MGHRA and CDR2 YSYEKL. The CDR3 here is CASSQDGRPQDEQYF. The CDR3 DNA reads TGCGCCAGCAGCCAAGATGGCAGGCCCCAGGACGAGCAGTACTTC.

This chain connects TRBV27 to TRBJ2-3, with D possibly matching TRBD2 (6 bases). The CDR3 extends over 14 amino acids. Germline CDR1 reads MNHEY; CDR2 reads SMNVEV (reference sequence). V was cut by 6 bases and J by 0 bases, with 10 bases left in between. DNA for the CDR3: TGTGCCAGCAGCCTAGCGCAAAGCACAGATACGCAGTATTTT. Translated: CASSLAQSTDTQYF.

The gene calls are TRBV6-1 and TRBJ2-1; D gene ambiguous. The CDR3 runs 10 residues. Trimming removed 6 bases from V and 12 bases from J, with 9 bases in between. The germline V gene encodes CDR1 MNHNS and CDR2 SASEGT. CDR3 region: CASSRPMQFF. The CDR3 DNA sequence: TGTGCCAGCAGCCGCCCCATGCAGTTCTTC.

This clone was recorded once. The rearrangement joins TRBV10-3 to TRBJ1-1; a possible D gene is TRBD1 (5 bases). This CDR3 spans 12 amino acids. Per the germline V gene, CDR1 is ENHRY and CDR2 is SYGVKD. Deletions cut 10 bases from V and 5 bases from J, with 14 bases between. CDR3 in DNA: TGTGCCACGAGACCCGGGGGGACTGAAGCTTTCTTT. As protein: CATRPGGTEAFF.

The rearrangement links TRBV28 to TRBJ1-5, with TRBD1 as a possible D gene (5 bases). CDR3 length: 14 amino acids. The V end lost 8 bases, the J end lost 4 bases, and 15 bases lay between the germline ends. From germline, CDR1 is MDHEN and CDR2 SYDVKM. Here the CDR3 DNA reads TGTGCCAGCGACTTAGACAGTCAGAATCAGCCCCAGCATTTT. It encodes CASDLDSQNQPQHF.

The chain has TRBV9 and TRBJ2-1; D might be TRBD1 (9 bases). Germline V gives CDR1 SGDLS, CDR2 YYNGEE. V was shortened by 4 bases and J by 9 bases, with 14 bases between the two germline ends. CDR3 length: 13 amino acids. The CDR3 reads CASSRGGQGEQFF. The CDR3 DNA is TGTGCCAGCAGCCGGGGGGGACAGGGTGAGCAGTTCTTC.

V and J are TRBV28 and TRBJ2-1; no definite D call. Germline CDR1 and CDR2: MDHEN and SYDVKM. The CDR3 has 14 residues. V dropped 6 bases and J dropped 4 bases, with 13 bases sitting between them. The CDR3 DNA sequence: TGTGCCAGCAGCGACACAAACGGTTACAATGAGCAGTTCTTC. Residues: CASSDTNGYNEQFF.

The J gene is TRBJ2-1, the V gene TRBV6-5, with D tentatively TRBD1 or TRBD2 (5 bases each). Germline values: CDR1 MNHEY, CDR2 SVGAGI. The V end was cut by 2 bases, the J end by 9 bases, with 14 bases between. CDR3 length: 14 amino acids. The CDR3 region has the DNA TGTGCCAGCAGTTACGACGGGGCCTATCGTGAGCAGTTCTTC. Amino acid sequence: CASSYDGAYREQFF.

This clone is medium-sized in the sample. This rearrangement joins TRBV11-2 to TRBJ1-2, with D unclear. Germline-derived CDR1 and CDR2 are SGHAT and FQNNGV. This CDR3 has 14 residues. V lost 1 base to trimming and J lost 6 bases, with 12 bases between them. The DNA of the CDR3 is TGTGCCAGCAGCTTAGCATCCTACGTGGATGGCTACACCTTC. Protein sequence: CASSLASYVDGYTF.

As regards this clone: Other DNA sequences of this sample code for an identical CDR3. This chain joins TRBV6-5 and TRBJ1-1; D not resolved. Germline V CDR1 and CDR2: MNHEY, SVGAGI. This CDR3 region has 14 residues. Trimming left V 0 bases short and J 1 base short, with 6 bases between. The CDR3: CASSYSEGNTEAFF. The CDR3 bases are TGTGCCAGCAGTTACTCAGAGGGGAACACTGAAGCTTTCTTT.

This clone was observed a handful of times. In the same sample, other DNA sequences code for this CDR3. The chain uses TRBV2 and TRBJ1-1; possibly TRBD1 for D (6 bases). This CDR3 spans 13 amino acids. V was trimmed by 4 bases and J by 4 bases, leaving 10 bases between them. Germline-derived CDR1 and CDR2 are SNHLY and FYNNEI. Here the CDR3 reads CASSVGGLTEAFF. In DNA form, the CDR3 reads TGTGCCAGCAGTGTGGGGGGGCTCACTGAAGCTTTCTTT. The complete variable domain, with remaining parts taken from reference TRBV2 and TRBJ1-1, reads EPEVTQTPSHQVTQMGQEVILRCVPISNHLYFYWYRQILGQKVEFLVSFYNNEISEKSEIFDDQFSVERPDGSNFTLKIRSTKLEDSAMYFCASSVGGLTEAFFGQGTRLTVV.

This clone was detected only once. The rearrangement joins TRBV9 to TRBJ2-3; TRBD1 aligns across 11 bases. Germline V lookup: CDR1 SGDLS, CDR2 YYNGEE. The CDR3 has 15 amino acids. V lost 3 bases to trimming and J lost 1 base; unmatched junction nucleotides: 1. The CDR3 sequence is CASSAGQGGTDTQYF. The CDR3 DNA follows: TGTGCCAGCAGCGCGGGACAGGGGGGCACAGATACGCAGTATTTT.

The chain couples TRBV4-3 to TRBJ2-7; D is tentatively TRBD1 or TRBD2 (5 bases each). Germline V gives CDR1 LGHNA, CDR2 YSLEER. The CDR3 is made up of 16 amino acids. Trimming left V 0 bases short and J 3 bases short, with 15 bases between. The CDR3 spells CASSQEGRNGGYEQYF. CDR3 sequence (DNA): TGCGCCAGCAGCCAAGAGGGGCGGAACGGAGGCTACGAGCAGTACTTC.

The chain uses TRBV10-2 and TRBJ2-1, with TRBD2 matching 9 bases. V shed 6 bases, J shed 4 bases, and the junction held 7 bases outside the gene matches. The CDR3 loop spans 15 amino acids. Looked up from germline, CDR1 is WSHSY and CDR2 is SAAADI. The CDR3 DNA sequence: TGCGCCAGCAGCCCCAGCGGGGGGTCTTACAATGAGCAGTTCTTC. This codes for CASSPSGGSYNEQFF.

The chain links TRBV7-6 to TRBJ2-1; 11 bases are a match to TRBD2. Germline CDR1 SGHVS, CDR2 FNYEAQ. Trimming removed 1 base from V and 7 bases from J; junction bases left unmatched: 12. There are 18 residues in the CDR3. CDR3 DNA: TGTGCCAGCAGCTTAGAAACAGGGGGACTAGCGGCTTCAAATGAGCAGTTCTTC. This sequence encodes CASSLETGGLAASNEQFF.

The gene calls are TRBV19 and TRBJ2-1, with D possibly being TRBD2 (5 bases). Trimming cost V 3 bases and J 5 bases, with 8 bases left between them. Germline-derived CDR1 and CDR2 are LNHDA and SQIVND (reference sequence). The CDR3 consists of 13 residues. The chain's CDR3 is CASSIELDNEQFF. The DNA for the CDR3 is TGTGCCAGTAGTATCGAACTAGACAATGAGCAGTTCTTC.

The V gene is TRBV27, the J gene TRBJ2-5, with 7 bases aligning to TRBD2. Germline V gene data show CDR1 as MNHEY and CDR2 as SMNVEV (reference sequence). This CDR3 has 17 amino acids. With V trimmed by 0 bases and J by 5 bases, 12 bases remained unmatched. Here the CDR3 DNA reads TGTGCCAGCAGTTTATCGTGGGGGGGTTCAAGGTGGGAGACCCAGTACTTC. Protein: CASSLSWGGSRWETQYF.

To note about this clone: This clone may be a read error of a much larger clone one base away. The identical CDR3 is also encoded by other nucleotide sequences in the sample. This chain joins TRBV10-2 and TRBJ2-7; TRBD1 might be the D (5 bases). V lost 3 bases to trimming and J lost 3 bases, with 9 bases between them. This CDR3 has 13 residues. Germline CDR1 is WSHSY and CDR2 is SAAADI. The CDR3 region is CASSEGAYYEQYV. The CDR3 nucleotides are TGCGCCAGCAGTGAAGGGGCATACTACGAGCAGTACGTC.

Written as DNA, the CDR3 is TGTGCCAGCAGCTTAGTAGGGGGTGGGAATGAGCAGTTCTTC. Translated: CASSLVGGGNEQFF. V and J are TRBV11-2 and TRBJ2-1; tentative D call: TRBD1 (6 bases). Germline V lookup: CDR1 SGHAT, CDR2 FQNNGV. The V end lost 1 base, the J end lost 7 bases, and 11 bases lay between the germline ends. CDR3 length: 14 amino acids.